A selection of T cell receptor beta chains follows, all from one sample in a study of Ad26.COV2.S vaccination and SARS-CoV-2 variants. Clones were read by immunoSEQ multiplex PCR, and TCRdb kept only the in-frame ones, dropping some. The sample carries around 450,000 clones, less than 95% recorded once. The sample here was peripheral blood, taken in a trial of Ad26.COV2.S vaccine versus placebo. Every receptor here comes from a person aged 18-65 years who received the Ad26.COV2.S COVID-19 vaccine or a placebo. Both conserved end residues are part of each CDR3. Fields, in order: D gene, J gene, clone size, V gene, CDR3 length, CDR3 protein, CDR3 DNA. D genes are given only for firm matches. Clone size, where shown, is once, few, many, or a class for clones that have expanded.

D gene: .; J gene: TRBJ2-5; clone size: .; V gene: TRBV5-1; CDR3 length: 14; CDR3 protein: CASKGGGVEETQYF; CDR3 DNA: TGCGCCAGCAAGGGAGGGGGTGTTGAGGAGACCCAGTACTTC
D gene: .; J gene: TRBJ2-5; clone size: .; V gene: TRBV5-1; CDR3 length: 15; CDR3 protein: CASSLGVGSEETQYF; CDR3 DNA: TGCGCCAGCAGCTTGGGAGTGGGGTCTGAAGAGACCCAGTACTTC
D gene: TRBD1; J gene: TRBJ1-6; clone size: .; V gene: TRBV7-9; CDR3 length: 19; CDR3 protein: CASSLADGQGVTYNSPLHF; CDR3 DNA: TGTGCCAGCAGCTTAGCCGACGGACAGGGCGTGACCTATAATTCACCCCTCCACTTT
D gene: .; J gene: TRBJ2-7; clone size: .; V gene: TRBV7-2; CDR3 length: 13; CDR3 protein: CASSFGPFYEQYF; CDR3 DNA: TGTGCCAGCAGCTTTGGGCCATTTTACGAGCAGTACTTC
D gene: .; J gene: TRBJ2-3; clone size: .; V gene: TRBV14; CDR3 length: 14; CDR3 protein: CASSLGLFTDTQYF; CDR3 DNA: TGTGCCAGCAGCCTAGGTCTTTTCACAGATACGCAGTATTTT
D gene: .; J gene: TRBJ2-7; clone size: .; V gene: TRBV27; CDR3 length: 16; CDR3 protein: CASSSFPGSISYEQYF; CDR3 DNA: TGTGCCAGCAGTAGTTTCCCCGGGAGCATCTCCTACGAGCAGTACTTC
D gene: TRBD1; J gene: TRBJ1-4; clone size: once; V gene: TRBV5-1; CDR3 length: 14; CDR3 protein: CASSSGTGGEKLFF; CDR3 DNA: TGCGCCAGCAGTTCCGGGACAGGGGGTGAAAAACTGTTTTTT
D gene: .; J gene: TRBJ1-1; clone size: .; V gene: TRBV23-1; CDR3 length: 13; CDR3 protein: CASSLDSGTEAFF; CDR3 DNA: TGCGCCAGCAGTCTCGATAGCGGCACTGAAGCTTTCTTT
D gene: .; J gene: TRBJ1-4; clone size: .; V gene: TRBV6-6; CDR3 length: 15; CDR3 protein: CASSYGGTFNEKLFF; CDR3 DNA: TGTGCCAGCAGTTACGGAGGGACCTTTAATGAAAAACTGTTTTTT
D gene: .; J gene: TRBJ2-3; clone size: .; V gene: TRBV4-1; CDR3 length: 14; CDR3 protein: CASSQKGLSDTQYF; CDR3 DNA: TGCGCCAGCAGCCAAAAGGGACTGTCAGATACGCAGTATTTT
D gene: .; J gene: TRBJ1-5; clone size: .; V gene: TRBV6-5; CDR3 length: 13; CDR3 protein: CASSGQFYQPQHF; CDR3 DNA: TGTGCCAGCAGCGGACAGTTTTATCAGCCCCAGCATTTT